This passage covers 25 T cell receptor beta chains from one sample sequenced in a study of T cells in women clearing cervical HPV infection. The repertoire was sequenced with immunoSEQ multiplex PCR; TCRdb's copy has only in-frame clones and lacks some. The table for this sample gives under 50,000 clones. The sample taken for sequencing was blood buffy coat. The receptors derive from a woman between 18 and 75 years old with a cervical HPV16 infection that either progressed to CIN3+ or cleared (not recorded which).

The CDR3 protein is CAIGELAGVTDTQYF. The DNA read from the CDR3 is TGTGCCATCGGGGAGCTAGCGGGGGTCACAGATACG. The chain links TRBV10-3 to TRBJ2-3, with TRBD2 identical over 10 bases. The CDR3 is cut off 3 residues early in the read; its end comes from the germline J gene. J gave up 2 bases and V 8 bases, and 7 bases lay outside the gene matches. This CDR3 comprises 15 residues. CDR1 and CDR2 from the germline V gene are ENHRY and SYGVKD.

Turning to this clone: Read sequence stops 3 residues before the CDR3 end, and the germline J gene provides the missing end. The chain employs TRBV4-2 and TRBJ1-2; 8 positions match TRBD1. The CDR3 is made up of 13 amino acids. Germline assignment: CDR1 LGHNA and CDR2 YNFKEQ. The CDR3: CASSQGDRGGYTF. The part of the CDR3 DNA that was read is TGTGCCAGCAGCCAAGGCGACAGGGGAGGC.

CDR3 sequence: CSARTGSSYEQYF. The covered CDR3 bases are TGCAGTGCTAGGACAGGATCATCCTACGAG. The J gene is TRBJ2-7, the V gene TRBV20-1, with D tentatively TRBD1 (6 bases). The DNA ends 3 residues before the CDR3 does, and the rest of the CDR3 is filled in from the germline J gene. The germline CDR1 and CDR2 sequences are DFQATT and SNEGSKA (reference sequence). The CDR3 runs to 13 residues. The germline V and J ends were trimmed by 3 bases and 1 base, with 10 bases remaining between them.

To note about this clone: Read sequence stops 3 residues before the CDR3 end, and the germline J gene provides the missing end. The chain has TRBV19 and TRBJ1-1; D gene unclear. Trimming took 1 base from V and 0 from J, leaving 9 bases between them. This CDR3 comprises 15 residues. Germline CDR1 and CDR2: LNHDA and SQIVND (reference sequence). CDR3 protein: CASSIGAAVNTEAFF. CDR3 DNA, as far as it was read: TGTGCCAGTAGTATAGGGGCAGCAGTGAACACTGAA.

As to this clone: The CDR3 is cut off 3 residues early in the read; its end comes from the germline J gene. J is TRBJ2-7 and V is TRBV7-9; 12 positions match TRBD2. The J segment lost 4 bases and the V segment lost 5 bases, leaving 6 bases of the junction unmatched. The germline CDR1 and CDR2 sequences are SEHNR and FQNEAQ (reference sequence). The CDR3 runs to 15 residues. The part of the CDR3 DNA that was read is TGTGCCAGCAGCCTAACTAGCGGGGGGCTGTACGAG. This codes for CASSLTSGGLYE. The full CDR3 is CASSLTSGGLYEQYF.

CDR3 DNA, as far as it was read: TGTGCCAGCAGCATGCAGGGGTACCAGCCC. The encoded protein is CASSMQGYQP. The CDR3 reads in full as CASSMQGYQPQHF. V usage is TRBV5-6 and J usage is TRBJ1-5, with D maybe TRBD1 (6 bases). The read comes to an end 3 residues before the CDR3 does, leaving the germline J gene to fill in the end. The CDR3 runs 13 residues. Between the trimmed V and J ends, which lost 4 bases and 7 bases, there was a span of 12 bases. The germline CDR1 and CDR2 sequences are SGHDT and YYEEEE.

To note about this clone: The read finishes 3 residues shy of the CDR3 end, and the germline J gene is used to complete it. The chain combines TRBV29-1 with TRBJ2-1; the match to TRBD1 covers 8 bases. The V gene end was trimmed by 7 bases and the J gene end by 3 bases; junction bases not matched to a gene: 8. CDR3 size: 14 residues. Germline assignment: CDR1 SQVTM and CDR2 ANQGSEA. CDR3 DNA (partial): TGCAGCGCGACGCGGACAGGGATCTACAATGAG. It is translated as CSATRTGIYNE. The whole CDR3 protein reads CSATRTGIYNEQFF.

Concerning this clone itself: The sequenced fragment ends 3 residues before the CDR3 boundary, so the rest is inferred from the germline J gene. The V gene is TRBV30, the J gene TRBJ2-3; 9 bases fit TRBD2. The germline V gene encodes CDR1 GTSNPN and CDR2 SVGIG (reference sequence). J gave up 7 bases and V 3 bases, and 11 bases lay outside the gene matches. The CDR3 spans 15 residues. CDR3 region: CAWRTSGLAVYTQYF. CDR3 DNA, as far as it was read: TGTGCCTGGAGAACGTCGGGACTAGCCGTTTATACG.

A remark on this clone: Read sequence stops 3 residues before the CDR3 end, and the germline J gene provides the missing end. This sequence joins TRBV10-3 and TRBJ1-4; D is unresolved. The ends were cut back, 7 bases at V and 8 bases at J, with 14 bases in the middle. The CDR3 loop spans 13 amino acids. Germline assignment: CDR1 ENHRY and CDR2 SYGVKD. The CDR3 loop is CAINSGLGEKLFF. Incomplete CDR3 DNA: TGTGCCATCAACAGCGGACTAGGGGAAAAA.

CDR3 loop: CASSLALDRGLGGYTF. The sequenced CDR3 bases are TGCGCCAGCAGCTTGGCCCTGGACAGGGGGCTTGGTGGC. V is TRBV5-1 and J is TRBJ1-2, with 11 bases that match TRBD1. The read halts 3 residues ahead of the CDR3 end, with the missing end drawn from the germline J gene. CDR3 length: 16 amino acids. Trimming took 0 bases from V and 7 from J; bases not matched to a gene: 8. CDR1 is SGHRS and CDR2 is YFSETQ in the germline V gene.

Of note for this clone: The read terminates 3 residues before the CDR3 end, so the remaining end is supplied by the germline J gene. J is TRBJ1-5 and V is TRBV20-1; 7 nucleotides match TRBD1. The CDR3 runs 16 residues. J lost 2 bases, V lost 3 bases, and 10 bases had no gene match. The germline gives CDR1 DFQATT, CDR2 SNEGSKA (reference sequence). The CDR3 is CSASRQGGLGNQPQHF. The sequenced part of the CDR3 DNA is TGCAGTGCTAGTAGACAGGGAGGGTTGGGCAATCAGCCC.

With regard to this clone: The read ends 3 residues shy of where the CDR3 ends; the end is completed using the germline J gene. The rearrangement uses TRBV7-2 and TRBJ2-3; D is ambiguous. V was pared by 5 bases and J by 6 bases, with 9 bases between. The CDR3 has 12 residues. Germline V lookup: CDR1 SGHTA, CDR2 FQGNSA. The CDR3 loop reads CASSALRDTQYF. Incomplete CDR3 DNA: TGTGCCAGCAGCGCTTTGCGGGATACG.

A note on this clone: The observed sequence ends 3 residues before the CDR3 terminus, with the missing tail filled in from the germline J gene. This chain joins TRBV19 and TRBJ1-2; tentatively, D is TRBD1 (5 bases). Germline CDR1 is LNHDA and CDR2 is SQIVND (reference sequence). This CDR3 has 15 residues. CDR3 residues: CASRPRGLANDDYTF. The sequenced CDR3 bases are TGTGCCAGTAGGCCAAGGGGACTAGCGAACGATGAC.

As to this clone: Read coverage stops 3 residues before the CDR3 terminus; the germline J gene supplies the remainder. The sample holds other DNA sequences that translate to the same CDR3. The chain has TRBV29-1 and TRBJ2-3; D ambiguous. Germline V gene lookup returns CDR1 SQVTM and CDR2 ANQGSEA. The V end lost 6 bases, the J end lost 6 bases, and 10 bases lay between the germline ends. The CDR3 length is 11 residues. CDR3 region: CSVHSPDTQYF. Incomplete CDR3 DNA: TGCAGCGTGCACAGCCCGGATACG.

Details on this clone: From the germline J gene comes the end of the CDR3, since the read stops 3 residues before it. The J gene is TRBJ2-4, the V gene TRBV7-3; D may be TRBD2 (7 bases). Germline CDR1 and CDR2: SGHTA and FQGTGA. The ends were cut back, 1 base at V and 6 bases at J, with 13 bases in the middle. CDR3 length equals 15 residues. CDR3: CASSLNGGGGNIQYF. The sequenced part of the CDR3 DNA is TGTGCCAGCAGCTTAAACGGCGGGGGCGGAAACATT.

Of note for this clone: The sequenced fragment ends 3 residues before the CDR3 boundary, so the rest is inferred from the germline J gene. V and J are TRBV5-1 and TRBJ2-1; 7 bases match TRBD1. V lost 3 bases to trimming and J lost 2 bases; unmatched junction nucleotides: 5. CDR3 size: 15 residues. In germline, CDR1 is SGHRS, CDR2 YFSETQ. CDR3 sequence reads: CASSSTGTAYNEQFF. CDR3 bases read: TGCGCCAGCAGCTCGACCGGGACAGCCTACAATGAG.

As for this clone: The read finishes 3 residues shy of the CDR3 end, and the germline J gene is used to complete it. This sequence joins TRBV12-3 or TRBV12-4 and TRBJ2-3; 11 bases agree with TRBD2. The CDR3 is made up of 18 amino acids. Partial CDR3 DNA: TGTGCCAGCAGTTTAGGCCCCCTAGCGGGGGGCACCACAGGGACG. Translation gives CASSLGPLAGGTTGT. The CDR3 in full is CASSLGPLAGGTTGTQYF.

With regard to this clone: The missing CDR3 end, 3 residues past where the read stops, is filled in from the germline J gene. The rearrangement uses TRBV5-1 and TRBJ1-2; TRBD1 matches 11 bases. The germline V gene has CDR1 SGHRS and CDR2 YFSETQ. The J segment lost 3 bases and the V segment lost 5 bases, leaving 6 bases of the junction unmatched. The CDR3 has 15 amino acids. CDR3 DNA (partial): TGCGCCAGCAGGTCGGGACAGGGGGATTACTATGGC. This translates into CASRSGQGDYYG. The CDR3 reads in full as CASRSGQGDYYGYTF.

Turning to this clone: The read finishes 3 residues shy of the CDR3 end, and the germline J gene is used to complete it. The J gene is TRBJ2-7, the V gene TRBV5-1, with a tentative D call TRBD2 (6 bases). The CDR3 has 14 residues. Germline CDR1 reads SGHRS; CDR2 reads YFSETQ. V was trimmed by 5 bases and J by 4 bases, leaving 16 bases between them. CDR3 protein: CASRHGGAPYEQYF. The sequenced CDR3 bases are TGCGCCAGCAGACACGGAGGGGCCCCATACGAG. The complete variable domain, with remaining parts taken from reference TRBV5-1 and TRBJ2-7, reads KAGVTQTPRYLIKTRGQQVTLSCSPISGHRSVSWYQQTPGQGLQFLFEYFSETQRNKGNFPGRFSGRQFSNSRSEMNVSTLELGDSALYLCASRHGGAPYEQYFGPGTRLTVT.

On this clone: The read stops 3 residues short of the end of the CDR3; the missing end is completed from the germline J gene. The genes are TRBV5-6 and TRBJ1-6, with TRBD1 as a possible D gene (5 bases). Germline lookup yields CDR1 SGHDT and CDR2 YYEEEE. CDR3 size: 14 residues. Trimming left V 4 bases short and J 7 bases short, with 12 bases between. CDR3 bases read: TGTGCCAGCAGCCTCGGGAGGGGCAATTCACCC. This translates into CASSLGRGNSP. The full-length CDR3 reads as CASSLGRGNSPLHF.

The sequenced CDR3 bases are TGTGCCAGCAGCCTACAGGTGAATTCACCC. It specifies CASSLQVNSP. The CDR3, in full, reads CASSLQVNSPLHF. The V call is TRBV7-7, the J call TRBJ1-6; D possibly corresponds to TRBD1 (5 bases). The read ends 3 residues shy of where the CDR3 ends; the end is completed using the germline J gene. The CDR3 is 13 residues long. Germline V gene lookup returns CDR1 SSHAT and CDR2 FNYEAQ (reference sequence). V gave up 5 bases and J gave up 7 bases, with 9 bases separating them.

This clone is identified as medium-sized from frequency. Coverage ceases 3 residues before the CDR3 finishes, and the germline J gene fills in the end. The rearrangement uses TRBV29-1 and TRBJ2-7; the D gene is possibly TRBD1 (6 bases). The germline V gene encodes CDR1 SQVTM and CDR2 ANQGSEA. Trimming took off 4 bases at V and 0 bases at J, with 16 bases between the two ends. The CDR3 runs 15 residues. The CDR3 loop is CSVGGLDGSSYEQYF. The covered CDR3 bases are TGCAGCGTTGGGGGGCTCGACGGTAGCTCCTACGAG.

As regards this clone: The DNA ends 3 residues before the CDR3 does, and the rest of the CDR3 is filled in from the germline J gene. This chain links TRBV19 with TRBJ1-2; no clear D. The CDR3 totals 15 residues. Germline V lookup: CDR1 LNHDA, CDR2 SQIVND (reference sequence). This CDR3 reads CASSMLPNPSYDYTF. The part of the CDR3 DNA that was read is TGTGCCAGTAGTATGTTGCCTAATCCTTCCTACGAC.

Remarks on this clone: The read ends 3 residues before the CDR3 terminus; that terminus is restored from the germline J gene. The chain combines TRBV19 with TRBJ1-5; 10 nucleotides agree with TRBD1. Germline V gives CDR1 LNHDA, CDR2 SQIVND (reference sequence). V shed 6 bases and J 5 bases; nucleotides not matched to a gene: 1. This CDR3 region has 13 residues. The covered CDR3 bases are TGTGCCAGTAGCGGGACAGGGGATCAGCCC. Residues: CASSGTGDQP. The CDR3 in its entirety is CASSGTGDQPQHF.

As to this clone: The read terminates 3 residues ahead of where the CDR3 ends, so the germline J gene completes it. V gene TRBV6-1 combines with J gene TRBJ1-1, with D perhaps matching TRBD1 (5 bases). The germline V gene encodes CDR1 MNHNS and CDR2 SASEGT. V was shortened by 2 bases and J by 0 bases, with 7 bases between the two germline ends. There are 14 residues in the CDR3. The chain's CDR3 is CASSERGMNTEAFF. The part of the CDR3 DNA that was read is TGTGCCAGCAGTGAAAGGGGCATGAACACTGAA.